A single sample gave rise to the 17 T cell receptor beta chains below, sequenced in a study of early T cells in non-severe SARS-CoV-2 infection. One entry per CDR3 protein, called by TCRdb with MiXCR from the 5' RACE reads. The profile shows about 97,000 distinct CDR3 sequences, 10% to 15% of them singletons. The sequenced sample consisted of whole blood. These receptors originate from an adult who was a healthcare worker with PCR-confirmed SARS-CoV-2 infection or an uninfected control (not recorded which).

This clonotype was seen a handful of times. J is TRBJ1-1 and V is TRBV12-3 or TRBV12-4, with D hard to call. The V end lost 6 bases, the J end lost 10 bases, and 12 bases lay between the germline ends. CDR3 length: 11 amino acids. CDR3 amino acids: CASRNVSGAFF. Written as DNA, the CDR3 is TGTGCCAGCAGGAATGTCTCCGGAGCTTTCTTT.

This clonotype has ten or more counts. The chain employs TRBV12-3 or TRBV12-4 and TRBJ1-1; TRBD1 aligns across 7 bases. This CDR3 is 16 amino acids long. V shed 4 bases, J shed 0 bases, and the junction held 8 bases outside the gene matches. CDR3 sequence: CASSSPTGRMNTEAFF. DNA of the CDR3: TGTGCCAGCAGTTCACCGACAGGGAGAATGAACACTGAAGCTTTCTTT.

This clonotype was detected a few times. The rearrangement joins TRBV28 to TRBJ1-1, with 11 bases identical to TRBD1. The CDR3 runs to 17 residues. Germline V lookup: CDR1 MDHEN, CDR2 SYDVKM. The ends lost 3 bases at V and 4 bases at J; junction bases unmatched: 10. CDR3 DNA: TGTGCCAGCAGTTTTTTTGTTGGGGACAGGGGGGGCACTGAAGCTTTCTTT. Protein product: CASSFFVGDRGGTEAFF.

Many counts were recorded for this clonotype. The V gene is TRBV19, the J gene TRBJ1-5; TRBD1 agrees at 7 bases. CDR3 size: 14 residues. The trim removed 4 bases at V and 7 bases at J, leaving 7 bases unmatched. Germline-derived CDR1 and CDR2 are LNHDA and SQIVND (reference sequence). The CDR3 DNA is TGTGCCAGTAGTAACACAGGGGCGCGGCAGCCCCAGCATTTT. It specifies CASSNTGARQPQHF.

V usage is TRBV4-1 and J usage is TRBJ1-5, with 8 bases matching TRBD1. The germline V gene encodes CDR1 MGHRA and CDR2 YSYEKL. This CDR3 is 15 amino acids long. Trimming at V came to 4 bases and at J to 6 bases, leaving 8 bases not matched to a gene. CDR3 loop: CASSPRTGRLQPQHF. The CDR3 nucleotides are TGCGCCAGCAGCCCCCGGACAGGGAGACTTCAGCCCCAGCATTTT.

Of note for this clonotype: A read error may account for a junction end that differs from germline. The V gene is TRBV5-1, the J gene TRBJ2-6, with TRBD2 as a possible D gene (5 bases). Germline CDR1 is SGHRS and CDR2 is YFSETQ. CDR3 size: 14 residues. CDR3 amino acids: CVSSREAGANVLTF. CDR3 nucleotide sequence: TGCGTCAGCAGCCGGGAAGCTGGGGCCAACGTCCTGACTTTC.

The table lists this clonotype with many counts. The rearrangement joins TRBV12-5 to TRBJ1-5, with D perhaps TRBD1 (6 bases). V gave up 6 bases and J gave up 2 bases, with 14 bases separating them. The CDR3 spans 15 residues. Germline V CDR1 and CDR2: LGHNT, FRNRAP. The CDR3 bases are TGTGCTAGTGGCTTTCTTCACAGGGGCAATCAGCCCCAGCATTTT. This gives the protein CASGFLHRGNQPQHF.

The genes are TRBV2 and TRBJ2-7; D might be TRBD2 (5 bases). CDR1 is SNHLY and CDR2 is FYNNEI in the germline V gene. The CDR3 length is 16 residues. Trimming left V 2 bases short and J 3 bases short, with 17 bases between. CDR3 bases: TGTGCCAGCAGTGAAATTAGCGCGCAAGAAGACTACGAGCAGTACTTC. Protein product: CASSEISAQEDYEQYF.

The chain employs TRBV20-1 and TRBJ2-7; 7 bases are shared with TRBD1. The CDR3 length is 17 residues. V shed 5 bases and J 3 bases; nucleotides not matched to a gene: 19. The germline gives CDR1 DFQATT, CDR2 SNEGSKA (reference sequence). CDR3 region: CSAPDREVVPHNYEQYF. The DNA of the CDR3 is TGCAGTGCTCCTGACAGGGAAGTTGTCCCCCACAACTACGAGCAGTACTTC.

This clonotype was detected ten times or more. The chain is built from TRBV19 and TRBJ2-7; no reliable D call. Germline CDR1 reads LNHDA; CDR2 reads SQIVND (reference sequence). Trimming removed 3 bases at V and 3 bases at J, with 12 bases between. The CDR3 has 14 amino acids. CDR3 nucleotides: TGTGCCAGTAGTATGGGCTATCGAAGCTACGAGCAGTACTTC. Amino acids: CASSMGYRSYEQYF.

This clonotype occurred many times. This chain joins TRBV28 and TRBJ2-7, with D uncertain. V lost 5 bases, J lost 3 bases, and 5 bases lay in between. CDR1 and CDR2 (germline): MDHEN, SYDVKM. The CDR3 is 11 residues long. CDR3 sequence reads: CASSRLYEQYF. The CDR3 DNA reads as TGTGCCAGCAGTCGCCTCTACGAGCAGTACTTC.

Remarks on this clonotype: A much larger clone differs by one base, so this may be a read error. V usage is TRBV28 and J usage is TRBJ2-3; the match to TRBD2 covers 12 bases. Germline V CDR1 and CDR2: MDHEN, SYDVKM. The CDR3 contains 15 residues. The CDR3 nucleotides read TGTGACAGCAGTTCCCTAGCGGGAGGGGAAGATACGCAGTATTTT. Its translation is CDSSSLAGGEDTQYF.

The rearrangement joins TRBV28 to TRBJ1-2; D is unclear. The germline CDR1 and CDR2 sequences are MDHEN and SYDVKM. CDR3 length: 15 amino acids. V was clipped by 5 bases and J by 4 bases, with 17 bases between them. CDR3 protein: CASSPSDKMIYGYTF. In DNA form, the CDR3 reads TGTGCCAGCAGTCCCAGTGACAAGATGATCTATGGCTACACCTTC.

The table lists this clonotype with many counts. The CDR3 sequence: CASSGVNYGYTF. CDR3 bases: TGTGCCAGCAGCGGGGTAAACTATGGCTACACCTTC. The chain recombines TRBV7-8 with TRBJ1-2; D uncertain. The CDR3 is 12 residues long. V lost 5 bases to trimming and J lost 2 bases, with 6 bases between them. Germline CDR1 is SGHVS and CDR2 is FQNEAQ.

This clonotype was recorded many times. The chain carries TRBV18 and TRBJ1-1; D uncertain. V was cut by 4 bases and J by 3 bases, with 12 bases left in between. Per the germline V gene, CDR1 is KGHSH and CDR2 is LQKENI. This CDR3 is 14 amino acids long. The CDR3 nucleotides are TGTGCCAGCTCACGATCTGGTTACGACACTGAAGCTTTCTTT. Protein: CASSRSGYDTEAFF.

The chain uses TRBV20-1 and TRBJ2-3; possibly TRBD2 for D (6 bases). This CDR3 has 13 amino acids. Deletions cut 3 bases from V and 6 bases from J, with 13 bases between. Germline values: CDR1 DFQATT, CDR2 SNEGSKA (reference sequence). The CDR3 nucleotides are TGCAGTGCTAGCAAGAAACGGGGGGATACGCAGTATTTT. Protein sequence: CSASKKRGDTQYF.

This clonotype was recorded at least ten times. The rearrangement links TRBV4-3 to TRBJ1-5, with D tentatively TRBD1 (5 bases). V dropped 1 base and J dropped 6 bases, with 10 bases sitting between them. The CDR3 loop spans 14 amino acids. The germline gives CDR1 LGHNA, CDR2 YSLEER. Here the CDR3 reads CASSQATGGQPQHF. CDR3 in DNA: TGCGCCAGCAGCCAAGCAACAGGAGGTCAGCCCCAGCATTTT.